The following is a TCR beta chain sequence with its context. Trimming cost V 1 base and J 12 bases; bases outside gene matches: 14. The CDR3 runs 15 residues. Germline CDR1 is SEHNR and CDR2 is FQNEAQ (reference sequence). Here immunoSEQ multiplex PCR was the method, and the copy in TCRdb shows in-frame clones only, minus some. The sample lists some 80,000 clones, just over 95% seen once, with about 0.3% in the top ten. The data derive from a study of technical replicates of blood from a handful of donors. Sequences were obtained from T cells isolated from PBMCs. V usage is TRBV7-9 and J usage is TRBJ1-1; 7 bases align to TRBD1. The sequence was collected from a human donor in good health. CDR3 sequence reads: CASSLGGTGDFATFF. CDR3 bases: TGTGCCAGCAGCTTAGGGGGCACAGGGGATTTTGCGACTTTCTTT.